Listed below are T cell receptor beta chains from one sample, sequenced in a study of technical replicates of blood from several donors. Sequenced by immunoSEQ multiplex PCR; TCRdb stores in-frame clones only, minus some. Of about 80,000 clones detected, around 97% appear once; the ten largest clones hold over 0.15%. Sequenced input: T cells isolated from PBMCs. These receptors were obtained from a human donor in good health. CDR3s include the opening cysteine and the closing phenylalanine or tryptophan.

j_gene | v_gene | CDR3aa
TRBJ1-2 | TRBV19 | CASRSGTVNYGYTF
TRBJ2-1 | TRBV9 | CASRKLSSYNEQFF
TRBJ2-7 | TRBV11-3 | CASSSDWGQYEQYF
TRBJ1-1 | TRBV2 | CASSEGQGRATEAFF
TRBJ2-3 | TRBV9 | CASSVGITDTQYF
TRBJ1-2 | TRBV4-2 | CASSPDRLSNYGYTF
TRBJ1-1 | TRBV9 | CASSLGQGITEAFF
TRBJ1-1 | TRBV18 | CASSPPFSLNTEAFF
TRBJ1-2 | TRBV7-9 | CASSLGFNRDRIYGYTF
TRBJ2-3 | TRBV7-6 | CASSLGADPDTQYF
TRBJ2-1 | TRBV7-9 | CASSLVLDEQFF
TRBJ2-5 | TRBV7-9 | CASSWGQSTQFQETQYF
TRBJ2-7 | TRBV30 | CAWNPGHHSYEQYF
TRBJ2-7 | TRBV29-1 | CSVGVLLRQGFEQYF
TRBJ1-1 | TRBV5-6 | CASSLGATGVRTEAFF
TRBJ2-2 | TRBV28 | CASRSPGQGALAGDTGELFF
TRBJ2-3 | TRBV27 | CASSLRVNTDTQYF
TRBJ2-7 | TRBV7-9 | CASTLGTGEQYF
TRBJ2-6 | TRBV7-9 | CASSPTGGQRANVLTF
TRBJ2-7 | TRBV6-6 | CASSARGASYEQYF
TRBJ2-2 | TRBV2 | CASRLDRVNTGELFF
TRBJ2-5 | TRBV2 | CASISPGQETQYF
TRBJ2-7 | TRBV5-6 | CASSDPRRTYEQYF
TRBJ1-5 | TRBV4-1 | CASSQYREGAQHF
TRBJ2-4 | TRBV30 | CAWSVVTRRNIQYF
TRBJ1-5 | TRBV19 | CASSSGVQPQHF
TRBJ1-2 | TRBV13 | CASSLADSHANYGYTF
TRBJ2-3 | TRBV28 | CASSRQGSTDTQYF
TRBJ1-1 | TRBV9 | CASSVDPVWNTEAFF
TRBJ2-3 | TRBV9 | CASSTITDTQYF
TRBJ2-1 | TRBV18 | CASSPVGDRGYNEQFF
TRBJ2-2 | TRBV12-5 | CASGLVPGDRATGELFF
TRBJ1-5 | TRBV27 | CASSLLGLKQPQHF
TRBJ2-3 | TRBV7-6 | CASSSISGGLTDTQYF
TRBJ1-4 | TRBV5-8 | CASSWGEGNEKLFF
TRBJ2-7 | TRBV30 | CAWSRDRGGEQYF
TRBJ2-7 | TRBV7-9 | CASSKESYEQYF
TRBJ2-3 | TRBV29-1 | CSATGGQGRTDTQYF
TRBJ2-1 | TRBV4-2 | CASSQERGDNEQFF
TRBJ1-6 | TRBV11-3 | CASSLEDRYNSPLHF
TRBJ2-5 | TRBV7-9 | CASSLAFGGETQYF
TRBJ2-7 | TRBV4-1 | CASSQVGGLAENYEQYF
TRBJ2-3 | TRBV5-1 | CASSSDSYTDTQYF
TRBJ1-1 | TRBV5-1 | CASSLAGGVGTEAFF
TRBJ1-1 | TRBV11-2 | CASSLQGAGGTEAFF
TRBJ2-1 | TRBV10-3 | CAIRPVSYNEQFF
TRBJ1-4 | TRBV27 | CASSYGQGALNEKLFF
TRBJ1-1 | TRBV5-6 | CASQLGVRGRVHTEAFF
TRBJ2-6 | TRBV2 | CASSEVGQGSGANVLTF
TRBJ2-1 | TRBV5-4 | CASSFPSGGANEQFF
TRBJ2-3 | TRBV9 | CASSVGVARSTDTQYF
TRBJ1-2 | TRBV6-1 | CASSGGRRKDGYGYTF
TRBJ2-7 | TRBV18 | CASVGTLDSYEQYF
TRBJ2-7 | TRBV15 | CATSRVAAVLASGEQYF